The present TCR beta chain was sequenced within a study of OX40 agonist ivuxolimab in advanced cancers. Whole-study context: An anti-OX40 (CD134) antibody with agonistic activity, ivuxolimab, was administered to patients. Cancers in dose escalation were hepatocellular, melanoma, renal cell and head and neck.

On this clone: Its specificity is unknown.

Study-wide findings and caveats: At 0.1 to 3.0 mg/kg and by week 6, clonal expansion occurred in CD4+ and CD8+ blood T cells. Also present in some nonresponders was a low level of normalized T-cell clonal expansion.

Trimming left V 2 bases short and J 4 bases short, with 9 bases between. Germline V lookup: CDR1 SGHRS, CDR2 YFSETQ. The CDR3 has 13 residues. Clones were sequenced by immunoSEQ multiplex PCR, and TCRdb holds only the in-frame ones, with some missing. Among approximately 100,000 clones listed, 90% were seen once. The sequence was obtained from an adult with an advanced solid tumor such as melanoma, head and neck, liver or kidney cancer. The chain carries TRBV5-1 and TRBJ2-5; D ambiguous. The specimen was CD4+ or CD8+ T cells sorted from blood, collected in a trial of the OX40 agonist ivuxolimab. CDR3 sequence reads: CASSFERVETQYF. The DNA for the CDR3 is TGCGCCAGCAGCTTTGAAAGGGTAGAGACCCAGTACTTC. The full variable domain, in which reference TRBV5-1 and TRBJ2-5 provide the parts outside the CDR3, is KAGVTQTPRYLIKTRGQQVTLSCSPISGHRSVSWYQQTPGQGLQFLFEYFSETQRNKGNFPGRFSGRQFSNSRSEMNVSTLELGDSALYLCASSFERVETQYFGPGTRLLVL.